The entry below describes one TCR beta chain. This sample is drawn from a study of monozygotic twins with cystic fibrosis. Here immunoSEQ multiplex PCR was the method, and the copy in TCRdb shows in-frame clones only, minus some. The sample consists of roughly 32,000 clones, roughly 97% of them appearing once. Germline CDR1 LNHNV, CDR2 YYDKDF (reference sequence). This CDR3 contains 14 residues. Deletions cut 0 bases from V and 6 bases from J, with 11 bases between. The TCR sequence derives from a girl aged 2 to 10 with cystic fibrosis. V is TRBV15 and J is TRBJ1-2; no reliable D call. The sequenced sample consisted of blood. For the CDR3, the DNA is TGTGCCACCAGCAGAGATCCCCAGTCTCATGGCTACACCTTC. Its protein is CATSRDPQSHGYTF.